Listed here is a single T cell receptor (beta chain). Its antigen has not been determined. Base qualities are not at hand, and no much larger clone is one base apart. The sample contains more than one DNA sequence encoding this CDR3. Trimming takes 2 bases from V and 3 bases from J, and the germline ends sit 4 bases apart. Counted from cysteine to phenylalanine, this CDR3 has 13 amino acids. Only the CDR3 portion is preserved as DNA: 39 bases, with reading frame beginning at the first base. Based on the germline V gene, the CDR1 and CDR2 sequences are SGHTA and FQGNSA. The method behind the library was the immunoSEQ multiplex PCR assay. The multiplex PCR relied on a mix of 60 forward primers for TCR Vbeta segments and 13 reverse primers for TCR Jbeta segments. A multiplex PCR assay on genomic DNA amplified the CDR3 region of rearranged TCR beta genes. The Illumina HiSeq System was used to sequence the amplified TCR beta libraries as 87-base-pair reads. The paper's data handling went like this. A later analysis counted approximately 74 million unique TCR beta chains across the 550 to 800 repertoires, and around 12 million of these chains were shared by at least two donors. A nearest-neighbor algorithm error-corrected the raw reads and collapsed the reads into unique sequences, merging closely related sequences to remove PCR and sequencing errors. V, D and J gene segments were assigned by aligning CDR3 sequences to IMGT reference sequences. For a sequence to be retained, a match of at least six nucleotides was required to both a V gene segment and a J gene segment. A rearrangement counted as productive if the CDR3 had no stop codons and remained in frame with V and J, and every other rearrangement counted as non-productive. Following IMGT convention, CDR3 was defined as the stretch from the second conserved V-encoded cysteine up to the conserved J-encoded phenylalanine. The earlier analysis of a few hundred of the donors excluded any sequence lacking an unambiguous match to a single V gene segment. An earlier analysis of almost 600 of the donors classified V segments as functional when productive rearrangements were above 56.7% and as segregating when the standard deviation between donors was above 5%. A statistical classification framework was developed to diagnose cytomegalovirus status using the catalog of TCR beta chain sequences. A later analysis assigned V and J genes by comparing TCR nucleotide sequences with IMGT/GENE-DB human TR gene sequences. A later analysis assigned CDR3 sequences and most-parsimonious VDJ recombination scenarios with the TCRdist pipeline. In a later analysis, each TCR beta chain was defined by its CDR3 amino acid sequence together with its V-gene family, and reads lacking a unique V-gene family were excluded. As a way to deal with suspected cross-contamination and a sequencing artifact, a later analysis dropped roughly 620 nucleotide sequences that were highly shared and had low generation probability. For each public chain, a later analysis derived a clonal expansion index from normalized ranks of inferred template counts within each repertoire. In a later analysis, generation probabilities were computed using a VDJ recombination model fitted to out-of-frame rearrangements, and the results were checked against IGoR. Hypergeometric tests were used in a later analysis to score TCR-TCR, TCR-HLA and TCR-CMV co-occurrence, with a repertoire-size bias correction applied to the TCR pairs. False discovery rates were estimated in a later analysis by permuting HLA or CMV assignments 20 times. In a later analysis, co-occurring TCRs were grouped using DBSCAN, with TCRdist sequence similarity added in when clustering inside HLA-allele-positive subsets. Repertoires with fewer than 30,000 or more than 120,000 public chains, plus five repertoires with anomalous nucleotide sharing, were excluded from co-occurrence clustering. Entries here come from immuneACCESS through TCRdb and include only in-frame sequences with V and J called. Some clones fail to appear in such tables; in the studies checked, an unresolved V gene covers under half of the shortfall, and the cause of the remainder is unknown. The V and J calls and clone size come from that table; D and trimming were worked out from the DNA. Across this sample there are about 160,000 clones, with about four fifths seen only once. Jointly, the top ten make up more than 8% of the sample.

This entry belongs to a study of cytomegalovirus exposure and HLA in healthy donors (dated by TCRdb to 2015 to 2018). About the full investigation: According to an earlier analysis of 587 of the donors, about 170 million T cells yielded 117 million unique TCR beta sequences and around 300 Gb of sequence data. Genome-wide SNP genotypes for about 55% of the roughly 670 donors were used in a later genetic analysis, which treated that subset as a discovery cohort. To decide whether each TCR beta V gene segment behaved as functional or pseudogenic, an earlier analysis of approximately 620 of the donors relied on high-throughput TCR beta sequencing. Because of strong linkage in the cohort, roughly five DR-DQ haplotypes were treated as single units for association and clustering. A later analysis re-analyzed previously published TCR beta repertoires from 666 donors and added high-resolution HLA genotyping to study TCR occurrence patterns. Donor age, sex, ethnicity and CMV serostatus were collected together with the repertoire data. Among the approximately 420 genotyped donors, around 81% belonged to the genetic ancestry cluster associated with self-reported Caucasian donors. Using immunosequencing, the study profiled T cell repertoires from roughly 650 subjects and related those repertoires to cytomegalovirus serostatus. Besides the first cohort of about 730 subjects, a separate validation cohort made up of some 110 different subjects was used. HLA typing included class I and class II loci at four-digit resolution. Typing coverage differed by locus: A, B, C, DRB1 and DQB1 were typed in roughly 620-630 donors, DQA1 in 522, DPA1 in 600 to 610, and DPB1 in 400 to 490. In the later analysis, no new phenotypic data were used to find candidate immune exposures; instead, reliance was placed on TCR beta sequences and their occurrence across donors. The study was designed to test whether signatures of past pathogen exposure could be identified by cataloging public T cell receptors. Across 398 genotyped donors of the cohort, an average of about 240,000 unique TCR beta nucleotide sequences per donor were sequenced, and roughly 20% of those sequences were non-productive. An early release covering about 600 HLA-typed donors comprised 250 to 350 gigabases of sequencing data and 85 million to 100 million unique TCR sequences. All discovery cohort repertoires had been generated on a single sequencing platform. To predict cytomegalovirus infection status, the study brought together high-throughput TCR immunosequencing, statistical association of individual TCRs with disease status, and machine learning.

The paper's findings and limits, for the study overall: A later analysis found that TCR association rates varied across HLA loci, with DRB1 alleles showing the most associated TCRs and HLA-C alleles the fewest. In both the original and validation cohorts, the classifier was reported to diagnose cytomegalovirus status with high specificity and sensitivity. Some IMGT-functional V segments, including TRBV6-2 and TRBV6-3, could not be distinguished by the 87-base-pair reads and were therefore excluded. While some public TCRs were present in many individuals, most TCR sequences turned up only very rarely across donors. For the cohort, immune exposure information was limited to CMV serostatus. A group of highly shared sequence variants was considered likely to be a technical artifact of the sequencing pipeline. The presence/absence analyses assumed that sequencing depth was roughly uniform across donors, and that assumption may not be true. It was suggested by the authors that the approach could potentially be generalized to other disease states and immunological phenotypes. In a later analysis, several top co-occurrence clusters were reported to appear linked to parvovirus B19, influenza, CMV and Epstein-Barr virus. HLA typing was unavailable for some donors at each locus, so association tests used only the typed subset. Broadly in line with IMGT annotations, most TCR beta V segments showed up in productive rearrangements about 90% or about 30% of the time in an earlier analysis of roughly 590 of the donors. When HLA alleles, especially DR and DQ, strongly co-occurred, attributing TCR associations to individual alleles was difficult. In vitro tests confirmed that three of the cytomegalovirus-associated TCR beta chains recognize cytomegalovirus antigens. Linkage disequilibrium might explain the correlated functional status among segregating V segments, but an unknown experimental factor could not be excluded. Because counts were too low, around 17 rarely observed V segments, including chromosome 9 orphons, were left out of the earlier analysis of about 500 of the donors. Most CMV-associated TCR beta chains appeared to be HLA-restricted in a later analysis, and the HLA associations seemed to be driven largely by CMV exposure. In a later analysis, some 18,000 TCR beta sequences were associated with specific HLA alleles at a false discovery rate of 0.05. According to a later genetic analysis, donors in an Asian-associated ancestry cluster had fewer N-insertions in productive TCRs than the approximately 650-donor mean. An association between a missense DCLRE1C variant and V-gene and J-gene trimming of TCR beta chains was found in a later genetic analysis and replicated in an independent cohort. The study gave a list of some 150 TCR beta chains associated with cytomegalovirus. A further reported finding was that TCR beta sequences accurately predicted the HLA-A and HLA-B alleles for most subjects in the first cohort. Compared with equally common non-associated chains, HLA-associated TCR beta chains in a later analysis were more clonally expanded and had lower generation probabilities. Only TCR beta chains were sequenced in this cohort, and the absence of alpha or paired-chain data limited detectable features.

The cohort consisted of approximately 690 healthy bone marrow donors. Cohort members were all nominally healthy when sampled, although unrecorded immune exposures were likely present. The donor was CMV seropositive and was included in the group of some 290 seropositive cohort members. A peripheral blood sample was provided by each donor, and peripheral blood mononuclear cells were used for TCR beta sequencing. Genomic DNA extraction from the blood cell samples was performed with the Qiagen DNeasy Blood Extraction Kit. The receptor comes from a male donor in good health and CMV-seropositive. The sequence joins TRBV7-2 to TRBJ1-4; the D gene assignment is ambiguous. The sample was PBMCs. The DNA sequence is TGTGCCAGCAGCTTAAACTCTAATGAAAAACTGTTTTTT. It is translated as CASSLNSNEKLFF.